These 4 T cell receptor beta chains were all obtained from the same sample, sequenced in a study of shared clonotypes between healthy human individuals. Terminally differentiated effector memory CD45RA+ cells were excluded from the naive CD8 cells, which were CD45RO-negative and positively selected for CCR7. Clones were sequenced by immunoSEQ multiplex PCR, and TCRdb holds only the in-frame ones, with some missing. The top ten hold 1.5% to 2% of the sample, which has about 2.1 million clones, 93% seen once. Sequencing used naive CD8+ T cells from PBMCs. The receptors here all came from a young man in good health. Some clones in this sample may be carry-over from other donors' samples.

This clone has a handful of counts. Other DNA sequences in this sample translate to the same CDR3. The chain employs TRBV7-9 and TRBJ2-7; D is unclear. The CDR3 loop spans 13 amino acids. Trimming took 2 bases from V and 2 from J, leaving 7 bases between them. Germline-derived CDR1 and CDR2 are SEHNR and FQNEAQ (reference sequence). The CDR3 loop is CASSLSATYEQYF. DNA of the CDR3: TGTGCCAGCAGCTTATCTGCAACCTACGAGCAGTACTTC.

V and J are TRBV6-5 and TRBJ2-3, with no clear D. Germline V gene data show CDR1 as MNHEY and CDR2 as SVGAGI. Trimming pared 4 bases from V and 2 bases from J, leaving 10 bases between. This CDR3 spans 14 amino acids. CDR3 in amino acids: CASSLLRATDTQYF. For the CDR3, the DNA is TGTGCCAGCAGTTTATTGCGTGCCACAGATACGCAGTATTTT.

This rearrangement joins TRBV19 to TRBJ1-1; a possible D gene is TRBD1 (5 bases). CDR1 and CDR2 (germline): LNHDA, SQIVND (reference sequence). The CDR3 is 13 amino acids. V lost 8 bases and J 0 bases, leaving 10 bases between the germline ends. DNA of the CDR3: TGTGCCAGTGATCCGGGGGTGAACACTGAAGCTTTCTTT. Translation gives CASDPGVNTEAFF.

The genes are TRBV5-8 and TRBJ2-3, with D possibly matching TRBD2 (6 bases). The germline V gene has CDR1 SGHTS and CDR2 YDEGEE. V was pared by 0 bases and J by 4 bases, with 12 bases between. This CDR3 has 15 residues. The CDR3 bases are TGTGCCAGCAGCTTGGGTACTAGCCCCGCAGATACGCAGTATTTT. It specifies CASSLGTSPADTQYF.